One TCR beta chain is described in this entry. Its cognate antigen is unknown. Profiled with immunoSEQ multiplex PCR; TCRdb holds only in-frame clones, not every one. The sample yields around 18,000 clones, approximately 92% seen once. This entry is derived from a study of T cell clones after liver transplantation. In the study overall: In this trial, immunosuppression withdrawal was attempted within 2 years of liver transplant. TCRbeta sequencing after a pre-transplant mixed lymphocyte reaction identified graft-donor-reactive clones, later tracked in post-transplant blood. General study findings and limits: Graft donor-reactive T cells possibly entered the graft instead of undergoing deletion.

The V end was cut by 5 bases, the J end by 4 bases, with 12 bases between. This CDR3 is built from 13 residues. CDR1 and CDR2 (germline): LNHDA, SQIVND (reference sequence). Sequencing used CD8+ T cells from blood, obtained roughly 3.5 years after liver transplant. The sequence came from a human patient who received a liver transplant. Some T cells could come from the graft donor. The chain combines TRBV19 with TRBJ2-7; weak D call: TRBD2 (5 bases). The CDR3 DNA is TGTGCCAGTAGTTTAGTACCGGGATACGAGCAGTACTTC. Its protein product is CASSLVPGYEQYF.